This T cell receptor (beta chain) was identified in a study of cytomegalovirus exposure and HLA in healthy donors. V lost 0 bases, J lost 5 bases, and 8 bases stayed unmatched. The CDR3 is made up of 16 amino acids. Germline V CDR1 and CDR2: SGDLS, YYNGEE. Amplification used 60 Vbeta primers and 13 Jbeta primers. TCRdb keeps only in-frame clones here, not all; method: immunoSEQ multiplex PCR. The sample includes some 180,000 clones, over 70% of them seen just once. Sequenced input: PBMCs. This receptor was identified in a woman aged 55-70 years in good health and CMV-seropositive. The chain employs TRBV9 and TRBJ2-5; 9 bases align to TRBD2. The CDR3: CASSVGVPSGRETQYF. CDR3 DNA: TGTGCCAGCAGCGTAGGAGTGCCCAGCGGGAGGGAGACCCAGTACTTC.